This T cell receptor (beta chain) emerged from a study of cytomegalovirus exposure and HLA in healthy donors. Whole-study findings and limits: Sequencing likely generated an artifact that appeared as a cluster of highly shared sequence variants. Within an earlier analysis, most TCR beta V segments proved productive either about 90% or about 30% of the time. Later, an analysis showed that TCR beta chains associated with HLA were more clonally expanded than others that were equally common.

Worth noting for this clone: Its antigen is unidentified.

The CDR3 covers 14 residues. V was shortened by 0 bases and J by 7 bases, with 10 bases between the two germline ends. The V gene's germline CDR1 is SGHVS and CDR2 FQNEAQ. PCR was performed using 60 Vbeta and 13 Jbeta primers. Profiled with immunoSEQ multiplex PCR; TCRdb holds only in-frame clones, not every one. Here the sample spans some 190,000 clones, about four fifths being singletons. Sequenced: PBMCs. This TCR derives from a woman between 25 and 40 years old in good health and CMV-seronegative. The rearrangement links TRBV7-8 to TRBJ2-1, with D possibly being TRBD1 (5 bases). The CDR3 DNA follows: TGTGCCAGCAGCTTAGCGCTCCAGGGTAATGAGCAGTTCTTC. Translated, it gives CASSLALQGNEQFF.